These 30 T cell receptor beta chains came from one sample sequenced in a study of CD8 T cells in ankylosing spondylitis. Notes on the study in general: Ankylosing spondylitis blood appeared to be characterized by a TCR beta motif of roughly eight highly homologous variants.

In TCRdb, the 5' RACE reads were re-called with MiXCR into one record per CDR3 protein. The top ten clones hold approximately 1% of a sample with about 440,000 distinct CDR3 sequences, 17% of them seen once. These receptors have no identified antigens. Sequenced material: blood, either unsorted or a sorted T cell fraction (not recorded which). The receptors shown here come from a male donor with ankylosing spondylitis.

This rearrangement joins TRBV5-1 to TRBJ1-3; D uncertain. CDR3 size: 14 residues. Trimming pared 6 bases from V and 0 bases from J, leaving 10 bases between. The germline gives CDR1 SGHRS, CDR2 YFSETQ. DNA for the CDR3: TGCGCCAGCAACGAGGGTCGCTCTGGAAACACCATATATTTT. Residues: CASNEGRSGNTIYF.

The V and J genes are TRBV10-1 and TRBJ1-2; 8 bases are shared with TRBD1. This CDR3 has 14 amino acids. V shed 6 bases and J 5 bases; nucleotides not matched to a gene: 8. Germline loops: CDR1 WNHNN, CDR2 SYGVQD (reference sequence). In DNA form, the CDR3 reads TGCGCCAGCAGCGGGGACAGGAACCCATATGGCTACACCTTC. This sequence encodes CASSGDRNPYGYTF.

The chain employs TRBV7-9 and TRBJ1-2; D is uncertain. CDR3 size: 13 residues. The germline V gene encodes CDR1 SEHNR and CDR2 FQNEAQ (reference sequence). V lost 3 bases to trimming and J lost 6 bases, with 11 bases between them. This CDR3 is CASSLTPLNGYTF. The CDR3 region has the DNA TGTGCCAGCAGCTTGACTCCTCTGAATGGCTACACCTTC.

DNA of the CDR3: TGCAGCGTTGAAAACGGGTCAAATGAAAAACTGTTTTTT. Its protein is CSVENGSNEKLFF. The V gene is TRBV29-1, the J gene TRBJ1-4; D is undetermined. Germline V gene sequence: CDR1 SQVTM, CDR2 ANQGSEA. The CDR3 contains 13 residues. The V and J ends lost 2 bases and 5 bases respectively, with 9 bases between them.

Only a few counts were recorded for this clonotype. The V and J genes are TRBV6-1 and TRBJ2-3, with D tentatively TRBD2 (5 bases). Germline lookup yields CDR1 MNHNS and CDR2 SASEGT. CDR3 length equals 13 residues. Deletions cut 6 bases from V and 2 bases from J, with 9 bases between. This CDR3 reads CASSGIHTDTQYF. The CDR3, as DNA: TGTGCCAGCAGCGGGATTCACACAGATACGCAGTATTTT.

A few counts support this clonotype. The CDR3 loop reads CASSSGTSADTQYF. Here the CDR3 DNA reads TGCGCCAGCAGCTCCGGGACTAGCGCAGATACGCAGTATTTT. The chain combines TRBV5-1 with TRBJ2-3, with TRBD2 matching over 10 bases. V trimming: 3 bases; J trimming: 4 bases; junction bases outside the gene matches: 2. The CDR3 is made up of 14 amino acids. CDR1 SGHRS and CDR2 YFSETQ come from the germline V gene.

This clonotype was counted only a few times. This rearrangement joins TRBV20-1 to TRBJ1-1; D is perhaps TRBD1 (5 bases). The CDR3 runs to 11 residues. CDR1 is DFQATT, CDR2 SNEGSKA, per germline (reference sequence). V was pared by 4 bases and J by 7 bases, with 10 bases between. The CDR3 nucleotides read TGCAGTGCTACACGGGGGGTTGAAGCTTTCTTT. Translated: CSATRGVEAFF.

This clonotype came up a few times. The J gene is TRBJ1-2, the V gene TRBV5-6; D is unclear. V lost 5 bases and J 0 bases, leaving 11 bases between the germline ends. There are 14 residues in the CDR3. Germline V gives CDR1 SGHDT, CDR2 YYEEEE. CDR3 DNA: TGTGCCAGCAGGACGGTTGGGTCTAACTATGGCTACACCTTC. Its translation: CASRTVGSNYGYTF.

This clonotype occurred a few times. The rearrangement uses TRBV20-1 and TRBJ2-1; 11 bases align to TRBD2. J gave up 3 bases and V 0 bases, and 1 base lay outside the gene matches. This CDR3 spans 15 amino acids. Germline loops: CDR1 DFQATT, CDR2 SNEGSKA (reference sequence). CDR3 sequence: CSARETSGSYNEQFF. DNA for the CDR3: TGCAGTGCTAGAGAAACTAGCGGGAGCTACAATGAGCAGTTCTTC.

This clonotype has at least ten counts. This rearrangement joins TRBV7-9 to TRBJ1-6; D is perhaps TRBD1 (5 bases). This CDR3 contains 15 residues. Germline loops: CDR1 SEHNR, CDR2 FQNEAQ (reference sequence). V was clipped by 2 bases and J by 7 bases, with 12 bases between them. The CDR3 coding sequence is TGTGCCAGCAGCTTATCAGGTCGGGGGAATTCACCCCTCCACTTT. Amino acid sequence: CASSLSGRGNSPLHF.

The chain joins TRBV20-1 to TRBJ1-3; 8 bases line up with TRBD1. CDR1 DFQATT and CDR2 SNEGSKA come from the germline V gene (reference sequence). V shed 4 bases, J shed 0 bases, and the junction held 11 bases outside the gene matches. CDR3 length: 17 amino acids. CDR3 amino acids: CSATKTGALSSGNTIYF. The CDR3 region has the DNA TGCAGTGCTACGAAGACAGGGGCATTGAGCTCTGGAAACACCATATATTTT.

The CDR3 DNA reads TGTGCCAGCAGTTTATCTAGCGGGAGGGCCTACGGGCAGTTCTTC. This encodes CASSLSSGRAYGQFF. The genes are TRBV28 and TRBJ2-1; 12 bases match TRBD2. The CDR3 has 15 amino acids. Germline CDR1 MDHEN, CDR2 SYDVKM. The junction had 7 bases not matched to a gene; V was cut back by 1 base and J by 12 bases.

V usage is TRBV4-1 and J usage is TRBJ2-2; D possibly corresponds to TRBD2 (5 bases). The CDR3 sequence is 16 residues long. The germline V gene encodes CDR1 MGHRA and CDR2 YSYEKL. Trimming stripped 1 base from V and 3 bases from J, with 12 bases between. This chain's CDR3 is CASSQVRLADTGELFF. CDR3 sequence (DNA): TGCGCCAGCAGCCAAGTGCGGCTAGCAGACACCGGGGAGCTGTTTTTT.

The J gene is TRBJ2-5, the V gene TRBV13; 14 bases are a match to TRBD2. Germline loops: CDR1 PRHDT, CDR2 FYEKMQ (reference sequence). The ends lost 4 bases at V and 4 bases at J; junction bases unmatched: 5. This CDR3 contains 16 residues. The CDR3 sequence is CASSYRLAGGRETQYF. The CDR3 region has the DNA TGTGCCAGCAGCTACAGACTAGCGGGGGGGCGAGAGACCCAGTACTTC.

For the CDR3, the DNA is TGTGCCAGCAGCCGAGCCGGAGGTGACACTGAAGCTTTCTTT. This translates into CASSRAGGDTEAFF. This rearrangement joins TRBV6-1 to TRBJ1-1; D uncertain. This CDR3 region has 14 residues. Per germline, CDR1 MNHNS and CDR2 SASEGT. Trimming left V 6 bases short and J 3 bases short, with 14 bases between.

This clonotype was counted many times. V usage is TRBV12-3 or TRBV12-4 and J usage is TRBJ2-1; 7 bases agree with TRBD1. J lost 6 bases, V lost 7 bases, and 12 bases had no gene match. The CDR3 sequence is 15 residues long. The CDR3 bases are TGTGCCAGCACCTTGGGGACAGAACGCTCCAATGAGCAGTTCTTC. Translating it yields CASTLGTERSNEQFF.

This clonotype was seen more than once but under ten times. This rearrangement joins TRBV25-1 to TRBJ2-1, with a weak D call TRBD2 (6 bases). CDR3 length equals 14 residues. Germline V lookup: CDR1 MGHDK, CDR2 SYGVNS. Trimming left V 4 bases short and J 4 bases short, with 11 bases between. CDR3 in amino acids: CASSGQEGYNEQFF. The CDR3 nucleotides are TGTGCCAGCAGTGGGCAGGAGGGGTACAATGAGCAGTTCTTC.

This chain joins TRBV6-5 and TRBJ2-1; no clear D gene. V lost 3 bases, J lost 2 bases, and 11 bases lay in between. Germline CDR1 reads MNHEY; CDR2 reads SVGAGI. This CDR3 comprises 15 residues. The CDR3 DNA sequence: TGTGCCAGCAGTTATGACCCGGCCCCCTACAATGAGCAGTTCTTC. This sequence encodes CASSYDPAPYNEQFF.

The DNA for the CDR3 is TGCGCCAGCAGCCCCGGGGGCCCCGGGGATACGCAGTATTTT. It specifies CASSPGGPGDTQYF. The genes are TRBV5-1 and TRBJ2-3; the D gene could be TRBD1 or TRBD2 (6 bases each). Trimming pared 4 bases from V and 6 bases from J, leaving 15 bases between. Germline loops: CDR1 SGHRS, CDR2 YFSETQ. This CDR3 is 14 amino acids long.

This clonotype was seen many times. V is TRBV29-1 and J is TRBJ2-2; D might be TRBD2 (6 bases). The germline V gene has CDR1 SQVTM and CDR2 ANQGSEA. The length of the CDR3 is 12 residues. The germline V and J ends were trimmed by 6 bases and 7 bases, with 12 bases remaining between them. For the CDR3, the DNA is TGCAGCGTCGGGACTGCCCGCGGGGAGCTGTTTTTT. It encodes CSVGTARGELFF.

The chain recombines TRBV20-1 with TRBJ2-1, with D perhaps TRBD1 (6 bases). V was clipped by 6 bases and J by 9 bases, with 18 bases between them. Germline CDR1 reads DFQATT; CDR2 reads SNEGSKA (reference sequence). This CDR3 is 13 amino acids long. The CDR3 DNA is TGCAGTGCGCCGGAGGCTAGCAGGGGTGAGCAGTTCTTC. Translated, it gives CSAPEASRGEQFF.

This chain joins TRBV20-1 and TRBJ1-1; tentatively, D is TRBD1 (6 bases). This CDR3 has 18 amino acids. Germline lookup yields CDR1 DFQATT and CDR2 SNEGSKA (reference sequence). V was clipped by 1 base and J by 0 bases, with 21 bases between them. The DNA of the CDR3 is TGCAGTGCTAGAGCCCCCGGGGGCCTAGTTACAATGAACACTGAAGCTTTCTTT. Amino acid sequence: CSARAPGGLVTMNTEAFF.

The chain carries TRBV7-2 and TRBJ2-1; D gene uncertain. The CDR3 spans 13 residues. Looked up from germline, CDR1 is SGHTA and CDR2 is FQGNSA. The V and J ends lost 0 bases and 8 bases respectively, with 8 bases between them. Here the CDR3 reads CASSLAAQDEQFF. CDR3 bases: TGTGCCAGCAGCTTAGCCGCTCAGGATGAGCAGTTCTTC.

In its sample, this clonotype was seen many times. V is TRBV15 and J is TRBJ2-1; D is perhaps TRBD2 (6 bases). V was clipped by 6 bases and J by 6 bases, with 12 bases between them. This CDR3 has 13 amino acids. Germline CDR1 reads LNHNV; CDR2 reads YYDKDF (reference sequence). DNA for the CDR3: TGTGCCACCAGGATCCAGGGAGGCAATGAGCAGTTCTTC. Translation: CATRIQGGNEQFF.

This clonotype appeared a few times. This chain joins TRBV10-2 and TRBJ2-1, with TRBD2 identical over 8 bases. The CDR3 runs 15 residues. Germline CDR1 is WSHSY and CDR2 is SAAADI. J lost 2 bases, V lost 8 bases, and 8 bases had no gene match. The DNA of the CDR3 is TGCGCCAGCGCGGGGGGCGGGACTGCCTACAATGAGCAGTTCTTC. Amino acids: CASAGGGTAYNEQFF.

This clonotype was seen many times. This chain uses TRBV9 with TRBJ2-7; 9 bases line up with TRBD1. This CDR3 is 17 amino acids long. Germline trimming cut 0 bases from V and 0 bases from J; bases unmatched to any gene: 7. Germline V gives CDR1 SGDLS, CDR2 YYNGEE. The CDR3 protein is CASSVGGTGRSSYEQYF. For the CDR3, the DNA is TGTGCCAGCAGCGTAGGGGGGACAGGGCGTAGCTCCTACGAGCAGTACTTC.

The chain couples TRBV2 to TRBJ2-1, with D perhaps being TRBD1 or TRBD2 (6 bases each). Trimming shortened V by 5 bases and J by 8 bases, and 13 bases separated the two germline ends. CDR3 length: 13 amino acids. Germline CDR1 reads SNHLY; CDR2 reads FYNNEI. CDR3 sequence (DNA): TGTGCCAGCAGTCTGGAGGGGGGCCATGAGCAGTTCTTC. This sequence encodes CASSLEGGHEQFF.

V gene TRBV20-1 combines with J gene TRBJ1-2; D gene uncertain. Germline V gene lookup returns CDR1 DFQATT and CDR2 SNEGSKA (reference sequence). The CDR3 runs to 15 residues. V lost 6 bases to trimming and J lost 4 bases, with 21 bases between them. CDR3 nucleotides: TGCAGTGCGAAGGTAATCGCCGAAGAGACCTATGGCTACACCTTC. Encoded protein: CSAKVIAEETYGYTF.

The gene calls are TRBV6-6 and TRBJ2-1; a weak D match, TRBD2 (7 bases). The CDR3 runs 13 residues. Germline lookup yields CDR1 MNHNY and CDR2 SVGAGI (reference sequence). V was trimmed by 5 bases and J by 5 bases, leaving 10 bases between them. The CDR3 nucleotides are TGTGCCAGCAGTGGGGGGGCGAACAATGAGCAGTTCTTC. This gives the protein CASSGGANNEQFF.

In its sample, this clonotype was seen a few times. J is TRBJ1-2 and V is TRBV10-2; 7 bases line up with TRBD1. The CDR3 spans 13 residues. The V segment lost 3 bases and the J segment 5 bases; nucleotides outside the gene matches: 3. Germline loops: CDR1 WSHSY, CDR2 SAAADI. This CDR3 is CASSDGTAYGYTF. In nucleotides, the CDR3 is TGCGCCAGCAGTGACGGGACAGCGTATGGCTACACCTTC.